This TCR beta chain is from a study of Graves' ophthalmopathy and Graves' hyperthyroidism. Study at large: Stable hyperthyroidism meant no ophthalmopathy within 18 months of follow-up.

This clonotype was counted between two and nine times. Its antigen is not identified. The CDR3 covers 11 residues. V was pared by 1 base and J by 6 bases, with 3 bases between. Germline CDR1 LGHDT, CDR2 YNNKEL (reference sequence). Whole-study findings and limits: Most thyroid clonotypes expanded beyond 0.001 frequency were also found in blood.

Investigators amplified TCR beta CDR3 regions from RNA transcripts. HTBI-primed RT-PCR formed the first round, and a multiplex PCR formed the second. TCRdb called the multiplex PCR reads again in MiXCR, with one record for every CDR3 protein. The profile shows 500,000 to 600,000 distinct CDR3 sequences, about 40% of them singletons. Researchers turned away patients with other autoimmune diseases, uncontrolled infections, pregnancy or lactation. As diagnostic evidence, clinical symptoms, serum thyroxine, TRAb, thyroid ultrasound and orbital computed tomography were relied upon. Sequencing used peripheral blood or thyroid tissue (not recorded which). This receptor was identified in an adult man with Graves' hyperthyroidism. This chain connects TRBV3-1 to TRBJ1-2, with D uncertain. CDR3 sequence (DNA): TGTGCCAGCAGCCAAGTTAATGGCTACACCTTC. It is translated as CASSQVNGYTF.